This T cell receptor beta chain came from a study of cytomegalovirus exposure and HLA in healthy donors. In germline, CDR1 is GTSNPN, CDR2 SVGIG (reference sequence). V lost 1 base, J lost 8 bases, and 8 bases stayed unmatched. The length of the CDR3 is 16 residues. PCR amplification relied on 60 Vbeta primers (plus 13 Jbeta primers). The data were produced by immunoSEQ multiplex PCR, yet TCRdb's version contains in-frame clones alone and is incomplete. The repertoire holds tens of thousands of clones, with approximately 77% as singletons. The specimen was PBMCs. The chain uses TRBV30 and TRBJ2-1; 13 bases map to TRBD2. This clonotype was obtained from a man in his thirties or forties in good health and CMV-seronegative. CDR3 sequence (DNA): TGTGCCTGGAGTGGGGGACTAGCGGGGAGTTTCCATGAGCAGTTCTTC. Protein sequence: CAWSGGLAGSFHEQFF.